Listed below are T cell receptor beta chains from one sample, sequenced in a study of blood T cell repertoires in COVID-19. Sequencing was performed with immunoSEQ multiplex PCR; in TCRdb, only in-frame clones are kept and a portion is missing. The sample consists of a few hundred thousand clones, 84% of them appearing once. Sequenced material: PBMCs or T cells enriched from blood (not recorded which). The receptors stem from a woman between 40 and 55 years old who had recovered from COVID-19. Both conserved end residues are part of each CDR3. Fields, in order: clone size, V gene, J gene, D gene, CDR3 protein, CDR3 DNA. The D gene is left open where the match is weak. The size field is filled for only some rows; it gives once, few, many or a size class.

NA,TRBV30,TRBJ2-5,TRBD2,CAWSVTSGAQETQYF,TGTGCCTGGAGTGTAACCAGCGGGGCTCAAGAGACCCAGTACTTC
few,TRBV7-9,TRBJ2-3,NA,CASSLAEGVGTDTQYF,TGTGCCAGCAGCTTAGCGGAGGGAGTGGGCACAGATACGCAGTATTTT
once,TRBV19,TRBJ1-5,TRBD1,CASSMRDRGLNQPQHF,TGTGCCAGTAGTATGCGGGACAGGGGACTCAATCAGCCCCAGCATTTT
NA,TRBV28,TRBJ1-2,TRBD1,CASFSGQNYGYTF,TGTGCCAGTTTCTCGGGACAGAACTATGGCTACACCTTC
NA,TRBV7-9,TRBJ2-3,TRBD1,CASRPHPRDRHSTDTQYF,TGTGCCAGCAGGCCCCACCCCCGGGACAGACATAGCACAGATACGCAGTATTTT
NA,TRBV19,TRBJ1-2,NA,CASSRVNYGYTF,TGTGCCAGTAGTCGGGTCAACTATGGCTACACCTTC
NA,TRBV7-2,TRBJ1-1,NA,CASSLAPRRGAFF,TGTGCCAGCAGCTTGGCCCCCCGGCGGGGAGCTTTCTTT
NA,TRBV13,TRBJ2-7,NA,CASSLGRRGSYEQYF,TGTGCCAGCAGCTTAGGGCGGCGGGGCTCCTACGAGCAGTACTTC
NA,TRBV7-9,TRBJ1-2,NA,CASSLGGPRYGYTF,TGTGCCAGCAGCTTAGGCGGCCCGAGATACGGCTACACCTTC
NA,TRBV15,TRBJ2-3,NA,CATSRDLLDTQYF,TGTGCCACCAGCAGAGATCTTTTAGATACGCAGTATTTT
NA,TRBV27,TRBJ2-1,NA,CASSTTGAMVNEQFF,TGTGCCAGCAGTACAACGGGAGCTATGGTTAATGAGCAGTTCTTC
NA,TRBV5-5,TRBJ1-5,TRBD1,CASSRGTASNQPQHF,TGTGCCAGCAGCAGAGGGACAGCTAGCAATCAGCCCCAGCATTTT
NA,TRBV6-5,TRBJ2-5,NA,CASSYFRQGPQETQYF,TGTGCCAGCAGTTACTTTCGGCAGGGGCCTCAAGAGACCCAGTACTTC
NA,TRBV7-2,TRBJ2-1,NA,CASAPERLFYNEQFF,TGTGCCAGCGCCCCGGAGCGGCTCTTCTACAATGAGCAGTTCTTC
few,TRBV27,TRBJ1-3,NA,CASSFTRGGNTIYF,TGTGCCAGCAGTTTTACCCGAGGTGGAAACACCATATATTTT
NA,TRBV18,TRBJ1-1,TRBD1,CASSPTGGLTEAFF,TGTGCCAGCTCACCAACAGGGGGCTTGACTGAAGCTTTCTTT
NA,TRBV5-1,TRBJ2-2,TRBD2,CASSSTSGTNTGELFF,TGCGCCAGCAGCTCGACTAGCGGAACGAACACCGGGGAGCTGTTTTTT
NA,TRBV25-1,TRBJ2-3,TRBD2,CASADLAGGPSDTQYF,TGTGCCAGCGCCGACCTAGCGGGAGGGCCCTCAGATACGCAGTATTTT
NA,TRBV29-1,TRBJ2-3,TRBD2,CSVESGVWREGQGTDTQYF,TGCAGCGTTGAATCGGGCGTATGGCGGGAGGGCCAGGGAACAGATACGCAGTATTTT
NA,TRBV25-1,TRBJ1-2,NA,CASSVQGKGYGYTF,TGTGCCAGCAGTGTGCAGGGGAAGGGCTATGGCTACACCTTC
few,TRBV30,TRBJ1-2,NA,CASIDSLSSGYTF,TGTGCCTCTATAGACAGCCTCAGCTCTGGCTACACCTTC
few,TRBV9,TRBJ2-7,NA,CASSPRSGSSYEQYF,TGTGCCAGCAGCCCGCGGAGTGGGAGCTCCTACGAGCAGTACTTC
NA,TRBV18,TRBJ2-1,TRBD2,CASSTLGLAGGPNNEQFF,TGTGCCAGCTCAACACTCGGACTAGCGGGAGGGCCCAACAATGAGCAGTTCTTC
NA,TRBV6-5,TRBJ1-2,NA,CASSLPLRGTYGYTF,TGTGCCAGCAGCCTACCCCTCCGGGGAACCTATGGCTACACCTTC
NA,TRBV5-1,TRBJ2-5,TRBD2,CASSSGTSRETQYF,TGCGCCAGCAGCTCCGGGACTAGCCGGGAGACCCAGTACTTC
NA,TRBV5-4,TRBJ1-6,TRBD1,CASSLQDRGNSPLHF,TGTGCCAGCAGCTTGCAGGACAGGGGGAATTCACCCCTCCACTTT
NA,TRBV2,TRBJ2-3,NA,CASTKGQGPDTQYF,TGTGCCAGCACGAAGGGGCAGGGCCCAGATACGCAGTATTTT
NA,TRBV25-1,TRBJ1-2,NA,CASRPPGLPLDYGYTF,TGTGCCAGCAGACCACCGGGACTGCCCCTTGACTATGGCTACACCTTC
NA,TRBV3-1/TRBV3-2,TRBJ2-2,TRBD2,CASSVGTSGSTGELFF,TGTGCCAGCAGCGTCGGGACTAGCGGGAGCACCGGGGAGCTGTTTTTT
NA,TRBV3-1/TRBV3-2,TRBJ1-2,NA,CASSHRTGEGGYTF,TGTGCCAGCAGCCACCGGACGGGAGAAGGTGGCTACACCTTC
NA,TRBV20-1,TRBJ2-7,NA,CSASGPGEISSYEQYF,TGCAGTGCTAGTGGCCCGGGGGAGATAAGCTCCTACGAGCAGTACTTC
NA,TRBV11-2,TRBJ2-5,TRBD1,CASSVLRDREYQETQYF,TGTGCCAGCAGCGTACTTCGGGACAGGGAGTACCAAGAGACCCAGTACTTC
few,TRBV5-4,TRBJ2-5,NA,CASSRGGEETQYF,TGTGCCAGCAGCCGAGGGGGGGAAGAGACCCAGTACTTC